One and the same sample provided the 30 T cell receptor beta chains below, sequenced in a study of cytomegalovirus exposure and HLA in healthy donors. 60 Vbeta and 13 Jbeta primers were used in PCR. Measured with immunoSEQ multiplex PCR; TCRdb has only the in-frame clones, and not every one. The sample lists about 240,000 clones; over 75% were seen once. The sample taken for sequencing was PBMCs. The source of these receptors is a boy under 18 in good health and CMV-seronegative.

This chain links TRBV29-1 with TRBJ2-5; D remains ambiguous. V was trimmed by 5 bases and J by 2 bases, leaving 6 bases between them. Germline CDR1 SQVTM, CDR2 ANQGSEA. The CDR3 is made up of 11 amino acids. The CDR3 loop is CSVLPQETQYF. The CDR3 DNA follows: TGCAGCGTTCTACCTCAAGAGACCCAGTACTTC.

The chain carries TRBV6-1 and TRBJ1-2, with a possible D match to TRBD1 (5 bases). The germline V gene has CDR1 MNHNS and CDR2 SASEGT. The CDR3 is 19 amino acids. V was cut by 4 bases and J by 1 base, with 25 bases left in between. The CDR3 DNA reads TGTGCCAGCAGTGTCCAATCGCCCGGGAGGGGTGAAGTTAACTATGGCTACACCTTC. Translated, it gives CASSVQSPGRGEVNYGYTF.

The V call is TRBV5-4, the J call TRBJ2-5; TRBD1 is a possible D gene (6 bases). This CDR3 contains 14 residues. Germline lookup yields CDR1 SGHNT and CDR2 YYREEE (reference sequence). V lost 3 bases and J 7 bases, leaving 16 bases between the germline ends. For the CDR3, the DNA is TGTGCCAGCAGCTCGATGGGACACCCAGGGACCCAGTACTTC. Amino acid sequence: CASSSMGHPGTQYF.

This clone was seen more than once but under ten times. The chain combines TRBV5-1 with TRBJ1-2; D call uncertain. The CDR3 is made up of 16 amino acids. CDR1 and CDR2 (germline): SGHRS, YFSETQ. Trimming took 0 bases from V and 2 from J, leaving 14 bases between them. CDR3: CASSLAQARPNYGYTF. The CDR3 DNA sequence: TGCGCCAGCAGCTTGGCGCAGGCGAGACCAAACTATGGCTACACCTTC.

This clone appeared a single time. V and J are TRBV5-4 and TRBJ2-3; 11 nucleotides line up with TRBD2. The CDR3 sequence is 17 residues long. Germline trimming cut 4 bases from V and 1 base from J; bases unmatched to any gene: 8. Germline CDR1 and CDR2: SGHNT and YYREEE (reference sequence). CDR3 DNA: TGTGCCAGCAGCCCCGGTGCACTAGCGGGAGGCACAGATACGCAGTATTTT. It translates to CASSPGALAGGTDTQYF.

The chain carries TRBV7-9 and TRBJ1-2; 10 bases match TRBD1. The V gene end was trimmed by 4 bases and the J gene end by 4 bases; junction bases not matched to a gene: 6. Germline V lookup: CDR1 SEHNR, CDR2 FQNEAQ (reference sequence). This CDR3 is 15 amino acids long. CDR3 nucleotide sequence: TGTGCCAGCAGCTCACCGGACAGGGGGGGCTATGGCTACACCTTC. Residues: CASSSPDRGGYGYTF.

This rearrangement joins TRBV30 to TRBJ2-1; TRBD1 might be the D (6 bases). The CDR3 is 13 residues long. Germline V gene sequence: CDR1 GTSNPN, CDR2 SVGIG (reference sequence). DNA of the CDR3: TGTGGGGCCGGACAGACAAGGCTCAATGAGCAGTTCTTC. It codes for CGAGQTRLNEQFF.

The J gene is TRBJ2-7, the V gene TRBV30, with a weak D call TRBD2 (5 bases). Germline V CDR1 and CDR2: GTSNPN, SVGIG (reference sequence). Between the trimmed V and J ends, which lost 4 bases and 4 bases, there was a span of 14 bases. The CDR3 length is 13 residues. CDR3 amino acids: CAWNLGRGYEQYF. CDR3 DNA sequence: TGTGCCTGGAACCTTGGCAGAGGGTACGAGCAGTACTTC.

The rearrangement joins TRBV5-5 to TRBJ1-3, with D uncertain. The germline V gene has CDR1 SGHKS and CDR2 YYEKEE (reference sequence). CDR3 size: 14 residues. Trimming took 0 bases from V and 3 from J, leaving 7 bases between them. DNA of the CDR3: TGTGCCAGCAGCTTGGGCGTGAATGGAAACACCATATATTTT. This translates into CASSLGVNGNTIYF.

The chain couples TRBV27 to TRBJ2-1; 8 positions match TRBD1. The CDR3 covers 16 residues. The germline V gene has CDR1 MNHEY and CDR2 SMNVEV (reference sequence). Trimming cost V 2 bases and J 4 bases; bases outside gene matches: 7. CDR3 coding DNA: TGTGCCAGCAGTTTAGCAGGGGGCGGGTGGTACAATGAGCAGTTCTTC. Residues: CASSLAGGGWYNEQFF.

The chain links TRBV5-1 to TRBJ2-7, with TRBD2 matching over 11 bases. This CDR3 has 16 residues. Germline V gene data show CDR1 as SGHRS and CDR2 as YFSETQ. The junction had 6 bases not matched to a gene; V was cut back by 4 bases and J by 0 bases. The CDR3 DNA reads TGCGCCAGCAGCCCGACCGGGACTAGCGGCTCCTACGAGCAGTACTTC. Residues: CASSPTGTSGSYEQYF.

The CDR3 loop is CASSRTGLAGGPTANEQFF. As DNA, the CDR3 is TGTGCCAGCAGCCGAACGGGGCTAGCGGGAGGGCCTACAGCCAATGAGCAGTTCTTC. The chain couples TRBV7-6 to TRBJ2-1; 12 bases align to TRBD2. V dropped 5 bases and J dropped 6; count of bases not matched to a gene: 17. The length of the CDR3 is 19 residues. CDR1 SGHVS and CDR2 FNYEAQ come from the germline V gene.

This rearrangement joins TRBV5-1 to TRBJ1-1, with a tentative D call TRBD1 (5 bases). Germline lookup yields CDR1 SGHRS and CDR2 YFSETQ. The CDR3 has 16 residues. Trimming shortened V by 0 bases and J by 5 bases, and 17 bases separated the two germline ends. CDR3 in DNA: TGCGCCAGCAGCTTGGGGGACTCAAGTAGTCGAACTGAAGCTTTCTTT. Encoded protein: CASSLGDSSSRTEAFF.

This clone was found a few times. In DNA, the CDR3 is TGCGCCAGCAGCCAAGTTAGCCCCGGGGGGCAGCCCCAGCATTTT. Encoded protein: CASSQVSPGGQPQHF. The chain recombines TRBV4-1 with TRBJ1-5, with D tentatively TRBD1 (5 bases). Germline loops: CDR1 MGHRA, CDR2 YSYEKL. CDR3 length equals 15 residues. V was pared by 1 base and J by 7 bases, with 14 bases between.

The rearrangement links TRBV28 to TRBJ1-2, with D unresolved. The germline V and J ends were trimmed by 5 bases and 3 bases, with 13 bases remaining between them. The CDR3 is made up of 14 amino acids. Germline V gene lookup returns CDR1 MDHEN and CDR2 SYDVKM. CDR3 in DNA: TGTGCCAGCAGTGCAGGACTCACAGACTATGGCTACACCTTC. Translated, it gives CASSAGLTDYGYTF.

With respect to this clone: A junction boundary mismatches the germline segment, possibly from a read error. The genes are TRBV6-1 and TRBJ1-1, with D unresolved. Germline V gives CDR1 MNHNS, CDR2 SASEGT. The CDR3 is 12 amino acids. CDR3 in amino acids: CASREGRSRRLF. The CDR3 nucleotides are TGTGCCAGCAGAGAAGGACGGTCCCGCAGGCTCTTT.

The chain joins TRBV27 to TRBJ1-5, with D possibly matching TRBD1 (5 bases). CDR3 length equals 14 residues. Per the germline V gene, CDR1 is MNHEY and CDR2 is SMNVEV (reference sequence). The V end was cut by 3 bases, the J end by 2 bases, with 8 bases between. CDR3 amino acids: CASSFTGGNQPQHF. The CDR3 DNA follows: TGTGCCAGCAGTTTTACGGGGGGCAATCAGCCCCAGCATTTT.

The chain combines TRBV5-1 with TRBJ1-1, with D possibly matching TRBD1 (6 bases). V was cut by 3 bases and J by 4 bases, with 16 bases left in between. The length of the CDR3 is 15 residues. Germline CDR1 SGHRS, CDR2 YFSETQ. This CDR3 is CASSYREGWSTEAFF. Written as DNA, the CDR3 is TGCGCCAGCAGCTACAGGGAGGGTTGGAGCACTGAAGCTTTCTTT.

This clone was recorded only once. The V and J genes are TRBV10-3 and TRBJ1-2; 7 nucleotides match TRBD1. The trim removed 3 bases at V and 8 bases at J, leaving 6 bases unmatched. The CDR3 contains 13 residues. From germline, CDR1 is ENHRY and CDR2 SYGVKD. The CDR3 coding sequence is TGTGCCATCAGTGACTGGCAGGGGGGAGGCTACACCTTC. Its translation: CAISDWQGGGYTF.

The V call is TRBV5-1, the J call TRBJ1-2; 7 nucleotides agree with TRBD1. Germline loops: CDR1 SGHRS, CDR2 YFSETQ. V shed 0 bases, J shed 5 bases, and the junction held 7 bases outside the gene matches. This CDR3 comprises 15 residues. The CDR3 loop is CASSLVLGTDYGYTF. In DNA form, the CDR3 reads TGCGCCAGCAGCTTGGTCCTCGGGACAGATTATGGCTACACCTTC.

A few counts support this clone. The chain joins TRBV11-3 to TRBJ2-1; 7 bases align to TRBD2. CDR1 is SGHNT and CDR2 is YENEEA in the germline V gene. This CDR3 is built from 14 residues. With V trimmed by 5 bases and J by 2 bases, 3 bases remained unmatched. CDR3 in DNA: TGTGCCAGCAGCCCTAGCGGCCCCTACAATGAGCAGTTCTTC. This gives the protein CASSPSGPYNEQFF.

This clone was seen only once. The J gene is TRBJ1-2, the V gene TRBV4-1; TRBD1 aligns across 9 bases. The CDR3 runs to 16 residues. The germline V gene has CDR1 MGHRA and CDR2 YSYEKL. The V segment lost 0 bases and the J segment 6 bases; nucleotides outside the gene matches: 8. The CDR3, as DNA: TGCGCCAGCAGCCAAGAACGAGGACAGGGGTTGCATGGCTACACCTTC. This encodes CASSQERGQGLHGYTF.

The rearrangement joins TRBV6-1 to TRBJ1-5; TRBD1 matches at 7 bases. The CDR3 consists of 14 residues. V lost 6 bases to trimming and J lost 7 bases; unmatched junction nucleotides: 9. Germline CDR1 is MNHNS and CDR2 is SASEGT. CDR3 DNA sequence: TGTGCCAGCAGGTTGGGACAGCTGAGACAGCCCCAGCATTTT. This gives the protein CASRLGQLRQPQHF.

This clone was seen once. CDR3 protein: CASSLVPTSGRLSYEQYF. For the CDR3, the DNA is TGTGCCAGCAGCTTAGTTCCGACTAGCGGGAGGTTATCCTACGAGCAGTACTTC. The V gene is TRBV7-6, the J gene TRBJ2-7, with 13 bases lining up with TRBD2. This CDR3 has 18 residues. V lost 1 base and J lost 1; bases outside the gene matches: 7. Germline V gives CDR1 SGHVS, CDR2 FNYEAQ.

The chain links TRBV28 to TRBJ2-5, with D perhaps matching TRBD2 (5 bases). The ends were cut back, 7 bases at V and 7 bases at J, with 13 bases in the middle. The CDR3 loop spans 12 amino acids. Germline V CDR1 and CDR2: MDHEN, SYDVKM. The CDR3 sequence is CASTLTRGTQYF. The CDR3 DNA is TGTGCCAGCACCCTAACACGGGGGACCCAGTACTTC.

V is TRBV5-6 and J is TRBJ2-7, with D unclear. The CDR3 runs to 15 residues. Per germline, CDR1 SGHDT and CDR2 YYEEEE. The ends were cut back, 3 bases at V and 6 bases at J, with 19 bases in the middle. Written as DNA, the CDR3 is TGTGCCAGCAGCTCGACTGGTCCTCTTGGAGTCGAGCAGTACTTC. It is translated as CASSSTGPLGVEQYF.

The chain joins TRBV6-1 to TRBJ1-2; TRBD1 matches 8 bases. CDR3 length: 15 amino acids. CDR1 is MNHNS, CDR2 SASEGT, per germline. J was trimmed by 4 bases and V by 4 bases; bases with no gene match: 8. The CDR3 is CASSGLTGAGYGYTF. CDR3 in DNA: TGTGCCAGCAGTGGCCTGACAGGGGCGGGCTATGGCTACACCTTC.

J is TRBJ2-7 and V is TRBV7-8; 7 bases fit TRBD1. Germline values: CDR1 SGHVS, CDR2 FQNEAQ. The ends lost 1 base at V and 5 bases at J; junction bases unmatched: 11. The CDR3 has 16 residues. The CDR3 reads CASSLVGKRGGHEQYF. The CDR3 DNA reads TGTGCCAGCAGCTTAGTAGGGAAAAGAGGGGGCCACGAGCAGTACTTC.

This rearrangement joins TRBV9 to TRBJ1-1, with a tentative D call TRBD1 (5 bases). This CDR3 contains 12 residues. Germline V CDR1 and CDR2: SGDLS, YYNGEE. Trimming stripped 4 bases from V and 8 bases from J, with 12 bases between. The CDR3 sequence: CASSPRPGEAFF. The CDR3 bases are TGTGCCAGCAGCCCCCGGCCAGGGGAAGCTTTCTTT.

The V gene is TRBV6-1, the J gene TRBJ2-3; D perhaps matches TRBD1 (6 bases). The V end was cut by 7 bases, the J end by 0 bases, with 11 bases between. CDR3 length: 14 amino acids. From germline, CDR1 is MNHNS and CDR2 SASEGT. In DNA, the CDR3 is TGTGCCAGCATGTGGACAGAAAGCACAGATACGCAGTATTTT. Translating gives CASMWTESTDTQYF.